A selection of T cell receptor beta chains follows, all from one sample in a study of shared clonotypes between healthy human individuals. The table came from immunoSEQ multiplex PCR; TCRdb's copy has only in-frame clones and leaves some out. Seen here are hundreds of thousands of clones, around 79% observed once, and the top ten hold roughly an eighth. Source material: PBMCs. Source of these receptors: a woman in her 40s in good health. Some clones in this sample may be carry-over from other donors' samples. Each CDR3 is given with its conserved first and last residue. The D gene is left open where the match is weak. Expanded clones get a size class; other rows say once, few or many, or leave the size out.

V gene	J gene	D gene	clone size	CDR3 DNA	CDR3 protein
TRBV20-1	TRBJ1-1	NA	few	TGCAGTGCTTTCAGGAACACTGAAGCTTTCTTT	CSAFRNTEAFF
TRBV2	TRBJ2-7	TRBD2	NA	TGTGCCAGCAAACTAGCGGACTACTACGAGCAGTACTTC	CASKLADYYEQYF
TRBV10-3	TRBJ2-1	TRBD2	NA	TGTGCCAGCGGACTAGCGGGAGATATAGTCGATGAGCAGTTCTTC	CASGLAGDIVDEQFF
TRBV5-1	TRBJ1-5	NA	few	TGCGCCAGCAGCTTGGACGGGGGAGGTGGGAATCAGCCCCAGCATTTT	CASSLDGGGGNQPQHF
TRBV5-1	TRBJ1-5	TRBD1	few	TGCGCCAGCAGCTTGGAGGGGGCCCAACATGGACCCCAGCATTTT	CASSLEGAQHGPQHF
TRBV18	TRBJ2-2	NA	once	TGTGCCAGCTCACCCACCGGGGAGCTGTTTTTT	CASSPTGELFF
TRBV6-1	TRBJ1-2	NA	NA	TGTGCCAGCAGTGATCGTACACATTCTAACTATGGCTACACCTTC	CASSDRTHSNYGYTF
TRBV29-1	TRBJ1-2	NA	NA	TGCAGCGACACGGACGGGACGGGCTACACCTTC	CSDTDGTGYTF
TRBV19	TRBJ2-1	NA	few	TGTGCCAGTAGTATTTCCGGACCATTCAGTCAGTTCTTC	CASSISGPFSQFF
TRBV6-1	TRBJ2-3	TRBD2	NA	TGTGCCAGCAGCCTAGCGGCGGGTACGCAGTATTTT	CASSLAAGTQYF
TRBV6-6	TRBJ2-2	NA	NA	TGTGCCAGCAGTTACTCAGGGTTAACACTCGGGGAGCTGTTTTTT	CASSYSGLTLGELFF
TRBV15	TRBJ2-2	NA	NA	TGTGCCACCAGCTCCCCGGGAAGGAACGGGGAGCTGTTTTTT	CATSSPGRNGELFF
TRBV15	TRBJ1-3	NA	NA	TGTGCCACCAGCAGATTCCTAGGAGGAAACACCATATATTTT	CATSRFLGGNTIYF
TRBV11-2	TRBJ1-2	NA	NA	TGTGCCAGCAGCCTGGGGGGGGACTATGGCTACACCTTC	CASSLGGDYGYTF
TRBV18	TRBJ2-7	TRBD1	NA	TGTGCCAGCTCACCAAGCAAGACAGGGAGCTCCTACGAGCAGTACTTC	CASSPSKTGSSYEQYF
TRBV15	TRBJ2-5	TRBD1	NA	TGTGCCACCAGCAGAGGAAGGACAGGACAAGAGACCCAGTACTTC	CATSRGRTGQETQYF
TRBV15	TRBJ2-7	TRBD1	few	TGTGCCACCAGCAGAGAGACAGGGGTGCTCTCCTACGAGCAGTACTTC	CATSRETGVLSYEQYF
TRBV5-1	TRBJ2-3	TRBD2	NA	TGCGCCAGCAGCCAGGGCCAGGGCGGGAGTAGAGATACGCAGTATTTT	CASSQGQGGSRDTQYF
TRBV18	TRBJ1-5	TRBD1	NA	TGTGCCAGCTCACGAGGACAGGTTAATCAGCCCCAGCATTTT	CASSRGQVNQPQHF
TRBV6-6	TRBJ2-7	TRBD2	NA	TGTGCCAGCAGTTCGGGACTAGCGGGATTCTACGAGCAGTACTTC	CASSSGLAGFYEQYF
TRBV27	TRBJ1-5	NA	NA	TGTGCCAGCAGTTTACGCCGCCGGGCTCAGCCCCAGCATTTT	CASSLRRRAQPQHF
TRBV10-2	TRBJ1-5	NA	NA	TGCGCCAGCAGTGACGAGGGACATAGCAATCAGCCCCAGCATTTT	CASSDEGHSNQPQHF
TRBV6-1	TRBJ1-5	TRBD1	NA	TGTGCCAGCAGTGACAGGGGGGGTGGGCGGCCCCAGCATTTT	CASSDRGGGRPQHF
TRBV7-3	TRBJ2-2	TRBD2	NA	TGTGCCAGCAGCCCCGGACTAGCGGGAGTTTACGGGGAGCTGTTTTTT	CASSPGLAGVYGELFF
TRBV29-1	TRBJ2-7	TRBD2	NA	TGCAGCGCCCTAGCGGGAGGGCCAATGCACGAGCAGTACTTC	CSALAGGPMHEQYF
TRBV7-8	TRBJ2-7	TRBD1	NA	TGTGCCAGCAGCTCTCACATAAGGACAGGGGCAAGCGAGCAGTACTTC	CASSSHIRTGASEQYF
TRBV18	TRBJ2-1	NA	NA	TGTGCCAGCTCTGTAGTGGGTCCCCCGCTACATGAGCAGTTCTTC	CASSVVGPPLHEQFF
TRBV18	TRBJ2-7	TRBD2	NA	TGTGCCAGCTCACCAAGGACTAGCGGGAATAGCTCCTACGAGCAGTACTTC	CASSPRTSGNSSYEQYF
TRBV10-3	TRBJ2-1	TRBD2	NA	TGTGCCATCAGTGAGCCCGGTGGTAGCGGGAGGGCCTACAATGAGCAGTTCTTC	CAISEPGGSGRAYNEQFF